The source of this T cell receptor beta chain is a study of blood T cell repertoires in COVID-19. On the study more broadly: There were acute and convalescent COVID-19 samples, and they came from the United States, Italy and Spain. PBMCs, B-cell-depleted T cells, or T cells were the source of the cDNA or gDNA that made up the material.

Patients at the Seattle site were enrolled during active infection and followed longitudinally. Losses at the gene ends were 1 base for V and 9 bases for J; bases not matched to a gene: 15. The CDR3 contains 17 residues. Germline V gene data show CDR1 as SGHVS and CDR2 as FQNEAQ. Method: immunoSEQ multiplex PCR; TCRdb's copy keeps in-frame clones and lacks some. Of 250,000 to 350,000 clones in the sample, about 88% were seen once. Sequenced: peripheral blood. This rearrangement joins TRBV7-8 to TRBJ2-1, with 7 positions matching TRBD1. The sequence was collected from a human donor with COVID-19, enrolled during active disease. The donor label of this sample is uncertain. Written as DNA, the CDR3 is TGTGCCAGCAGCTTAGGCTTTGACAGGGCCCCGATCCCTGAGCAGTTCTTC. It is translated as CASSLGFDRAPIPEQFF. Using reference TRBV7-8 and TRBJ2-1 for the parts outside the CDR3, the full variable domain is GAGVSQSPRYKVAKRGQDVALRCDPISGHVSLFWYQQALGQGPEFLTYFQNEAQLDKSGLPSDRFFAERPEGSVSTLKIQRTQQEDSAVYLCASSLGFDRAPIPEQFFGPGTRLTVL.